This TCR beta chain stems from a study of shared clonotypes between healthy human individuals. The method was immunoSEQ multiplex PCR; TCRdb's version includes in-frame clones alone and lacks a portion of them. This sample yields fewer than 850,000 clones, of which roughly 88% are seen a single time; 30% to 40% belongs to the top ten. The CDR3 loop spans 14 amino acids. CDR1 and CDR2 (germline): SGHDT, YYEEEE. V was cut by 3 bases and J by 3 bases, with 13 bases left in between. This chain connects TRBV5-6 to TRBJ2-7; D gene unclear. Input material: memory CD8+ T cells from PBMCs. Specified subset: CD45RO+ cells pooled with CCR7-negative TemRA cells. This sequence was found in a man between 18 and 35 years old in good health. Some clones in this sample may be carry-over from other donors' samples. CDR3 region: CASSSWTVGYEQYF. DNA for the CDR3: TGTGCCAGCAGCTCCTGGACGGTCGGCTACGAGCAGTACTTC.